One sample yielded the 14 T cell receptor beta chains listed below, sequenced in a study of cytomegalovirus exposure and HLA in healthy donors. The PCR employed 60 Vbeta primers together with 13 Jbeta primers. Some clones are missing from TCRdb's copy, which holds only in-frame ones; the method was immunoSEQ multiplex PCR. The table lists hundreds of thousands of clones, approximately 70% of them singletons. Sequenced: PBMCs. The receptors derive from a female donor in good health and CMV-seronegative.

The chain has TRBV6-5 and TRBJ2-7; D may be TRBD2 (6 bases). This CDR3 contains 12 residues. Per germline, CDR1 MNHEY and CDR2 SVGAGI. V lost 5 bases, J lost 7 bases, and 12 bases lay in between. This CDR3 is CASSALGGEQYF. The CDR3 bases are TGTGCCAGCAGTGCGCTTGGGGGGGAGCAGTACTTC.

The V gene is TRBV9, the J gene TRBJ2-3; 10 nucleotides line up with TRBD1. CDR1 is SGDLS, CDR2 YYNGEE, per germline. The CDR3 length is 16 residues. V was clipped by 3 bases and J by 3 bases; unmatched bases: 7. The CDR3 reads CASSEGDRGPTDTQYF. The CDR3 coding sequence is TGTGCCAGCAGCGAGGGGGACAGGGGTCCGACAGATACGCAGTATTTT.

V is TRBV18 and J is TRBJ1-1; D remains ambiguous. The CDR3 spans 14 residues. The V gene lost 3 bases and the J gene lost 1 base, with 9 bases spanning the gap. Germline V gene lookup returns CDR1 KGHSH and CDR2 LQKENI. CDR3 coding DNA: TGTGCCAGCTCACCCCTAGATGGGAACACTGAAGCTTTCTTT. Its translation: CASSPLDGNTEAFF.

The genes are TRBV6-5 and TRBJ1-5, with 7 bases lining up with TRBD1. Germline CDR1 MNHEY, CDR2 SVGAGI. The CDR3 has 14 residues. Germline trimming cut 6 bases from V and 7 bases from J; bases unmatched to any gene: 9. CDR3 protein: CASRATGSRQPQHF. The CDR3 DNA reads as TGTGCCAGCAGGGCGACAGGGTCACGGCAGCCCCAGCATTTT.

This clone was recorded only once. At one boundary the junction diverges from the germline segment, which might be a read error. The chain links TRBV7-9 to TRBJ1-5; 7 positions agree with TRBD1. The CDR3 has 14 residues. CDR1 is SEHNR and CDR2 is FQNEAQ in the germline V gene (reference sequence). As DNA, the CDR3 is TGTTCCAGCAGCTCGACAGGGACGGGTCAGCCCCAGCATTTT. It translates to CSSSSTGTGQPQHF.

This chain links TRBV13 with TRBJ2-7; 10 nucleotides line up with TRBD1. V was clipped by 4 bases and J by 5 bases; unmatched bases: 8. This CDR3 contains 15 residues. Germline assignment: CDR1 PRHDT and CDR2 FYEKMQ (reference sequence). The CDR3 protein is CASSSGTGAPHEQYF. As DNA, the CDR3 is TGTGCCAGCAGCTCCGGGACAGGGGCCCCCCACGAGCAGTACTTC.

This chain joins TRBV5-6 and TRBJ1-5; 7 nucleotides agree with TRBD1. Losses at the gene ends were 6 bases for V and 0 bases for J; bases not matched to a gene: 18. The CDR3 contains 19 residues. The germline V gene has CDR1 SGHDT and CDR2 YYEEEE. This CDR3 reads CASNPRGRQHQDSNQPQHF. The CDR3 DNA is TGTGCCAGCAACCCCAGGGGGAGGCAGCATCAGGATAGCAATCAGCCCCAGCATTTT.

The chain uses TRBV18 and TRBJ1-2; no definite D call. V lost 3 bases and J 2 bases, leaving 13 bases between the germline ends. The CDR3 extends over 15 amino acids. Looked up from germline, CDR1 is KGHSH and CDR2 is LQKENI. The CDR3 DNA is TGTGCCAGCTCACCGGAATGGGCACAGAACTATGGCTACACCTTC. Translated: CASSPEWAQNYGYTF.

This clone was found a few times. V gene TRBV10-3 combines with J gene TRBJ1-1; D gene uncertain. Trimming removed 0 bases at V and 10 bases at J, with 9 bases between. Per germline, CDR1 ENHRY and CDR2 SYGVKD. This CDR3 has 12 amino acids. DNA for the CDR3: TGTGCCATCAGTGAGTCGTTGAGTGCAGCTTTCTTT. Protein sequence: CAISESLSAAFF.

This rearrangement joins TRBV15 to TRBJ1-1, with D tentatively TRBD1 (6 bases). V dropped 5 bases and J dropped 8 bases, with 9 bases sitting between them. Germline CDR1 reads LNHNV; CDR2 reads YYDKDF (reference sequence). This CDR3 is 11 amino acids long. The CDR3 DNA sequence: TGTGCCACCAGCGAAGACAGGGAAGCTTTCTTT. This gives the protein CATSEDREAFF.

This clone was picked up one time. The chain links TRBV7-9 to TRBJ2-1; TRBD2 matches at 8 bases. Germline V gene sequence: CDR1 SEHNR, CDR2 FQNEAQ (reference sequence). The V and J ends lost 0 bases and 12 bases, in that order; junction bases with no gene match: 13. CDR3 size: 16 residues. CDR3 nucleotides: TGTGCCAGCAGCTTAGCGCCGGGACTAGTACCCAAGGGGCAGTTCTTC. The encoded protein is CASSLAPGLVPKGQFF.

This clone appeared a single time. The chain employs TRBV18 and TRBJ2-7; D perhaps matches TRBD1 (6 bases). The germline CDR1 and CDR2 sequences are KGHSH and LQKENI. The CDR3 sequence is 14 residues long. V was pared by 0 bases and J by 1 base, with 7 bases between. The CDR3 DNA reads TGTGCCAGCTCACCACCGCAGGGGTCCTACGAGCAGTACTTC. Its translation: CASSPPQGSYEQYF.

The chain is built from TRBV19 and TRBJ2-7; tentative D call: TRBD1 (5 bases). V dropped 6 bases and J dropped 2 bases, with 8 bases sitting between them. CDR1 is LNHDA, CDR2 SQIVND, per germline (reference sequence). The CDR3 has 12 residues. The CDR3 is CASRGPTYEQYF. CDR3 DNA: TGTGCCAGTAGGGGGCCGACCTACGAGCAGTACTTC.

V is TRBV7-2 and J is TRBJ2-7; perhaps TRBD1 as D (6 bases). From germline, CDR1 is SGHTA and CDR2 FQGNSA. Trimming cost V 7 bases and J 6 bases, with 16 bases left between them. CDR3 length: 13 amino acids. The CDR3 reads CASNRAGVGEQYF. CDR3 DNA sequence: TGTGCCAGCAATAGGGCAGGGGTGGGCGAGCAGTACTTC.